The 12 T cell receptor beta chains listed next were all sequenced from one sample in a study of post-analysis software for immune sequencing data (dated by TCRdb to between 2015 and 2016). Broad study findings and their caveats: Significantly higher frequencies in patients than in controls were found for roughly 5 TRBV segments, including TRBV5-6, TRBV5-1 and TRBV20-1.

Their antigens remain unidentified. The method was PCR. Sequencer: Illumina HiSeq 2500. To reduce PCR and sequencing biases, unique molecular identifiers were incorporated into the TCR beta cDNA libraries. The raw public data were reprocessed by TCRdb itself: fastp quality trimming at Q25, MiXCR clonotype calling, in-frame beta chains only. Rows are combined by CDR3 protein, so each entry shows the most common genes and DNA. The sample table holds 650,000 to 850,000 distinct CDR3 sequences, of which 53% were seen once. The ten most abundant clones make up over 4% of the sample. Sequencing input: blood. The receptors originated from a girl between 10 and 17 years old with multiple sclerosis.

This clonotype was seen once. The chain couples TRBV7-2 to TRBJ2-4, with D tentatively TRBD1 or TRBD2 (5 bases each). Trimming shortened V by 4 bases and J by 3 bases, and 10 bases separated the two germline ends. Germline CDR1 reads SGHTA; CDR2 reads FQGNSA. The CDR3 is 14 residues long. The CDR3 reads CASSSRGVKNIQYF. CDR3 DNA sequence: TGTGCCAGCAGCTCTCGAGGGGTCAAAAACATTCAGTACTTC.

V gene TRBV5-1 combines with J gene TRBJ1-1, with D perhaps TRBD1 (6 bases). The germline CDR1 and CDR2 sequences are SGHRS and YFSETQ. The length of the CDR3 is 16 residues. Trimming removed 0 bases from V and 4 bases from J, with 16 bases in between. CDR3 DNA sequence: TGCGCCAGCAGCTTGGCCCCCCATCCGGGGGCCACTGAAGCTTTCTTT. Translation: CASSLAPHPGATEAFF.

This chain joins TRBV29-1 and TRBJ2-3, with D possibly matching TRBD2 (5 bases). The CDR3 has 12 amino acids. Trimming cost V 4 bases and J 4 bases, with 9 bases left between them. Germline-derived CDR1 and CDR2 are SQVTM and ANQGSEA. DNA for the CDR3: TGCAGCGTTGCTCTAGCAGCAGATACGCAGTATTTT. This gives the protein CSVALAADTQYF.

The rearrangement joins TRBV6-1 to TRBJ2-7; perhaps TRBD1 as D (6 bases). The CDR3 runs to 16 residues. From germline, CDR1 is MNHNS and CDR2 SASEGT. V was pared by 6 bases and J by 10 bases, with 28 bases between. The DNA of the CDR3 is TGTGCCAGCAGAGGCTGGGGACACTTTGGGGCTCAGGGCCAGTACTTC. It yields the protein CASRGWGHFGAQGQYF.

V gene TRBV12-3 or TRBV12-4 combines with J gene TRBJ1-2; D may be TRBD1 (5 bases). V lost 3 bases and J 4 bases, leaving 15 bases between the germline ends. The CDR3 consists of 15 residues. CDR3 amino acids: CASSLLQGLTYGYTF. The CDR3 DNA follows: TGTGCCAGCAGTTTGCTCCAGGGCCTCACCTATGGCTACACCTTC.

To note about this clonotype: The junction shows a germline mismatch at one end, possibly a read error. CDR3 DNA: TGTGCCAGCAGTTACACTCCTCGGGGGGAGACCCGGTACTTC. Amino acids: CASSYTPRGETRYF. This chain connects TRBV6-6 to TRBJ2-5, with 7 bases aligning to TRBD2. Germline V gene data show CDR1 as MNHNY and CDR2 as SVGAGI (reference sequence). CDR3 length equals 14 residues.

This clonotype was found a few times. V usage is TRBV10-3 and J usage is TRBJ2-3; 11 nucleotides align to TRBD2. V lost 0 bases, J lost 7 bases, and 9 bases stayed unmatched. The germline V gene has CDR1 ENHRY and CDR2 SYGVKD. This CDR3 has 17 amino acids. CDR3 sequence reads: CAISESGVLAGVHTQYF. The CDR3 DNA follows: TGTGCCATCAGTGAGTCTGGAGTACTAGCGGGAGTCCATACGCAGTATTTT.

The V call is TRBV20-1, the J call TRBJ2-7; 7 positions agree with TRBD2. CDR3 length equals 18 residues. In germline, CDR1 is DFQATT, CDR2 SNEGSKA (reference sequence). Trimming at V came to 3 bases and at J to 0 bases, leaving 17 bases not matched to a gene. The CDR3 protein is CSASEGGLDRFVSYEQYF. CDR3 bases: TGCAGTGCTAGTGAGGGTGGACTAGATCGATTTGTCTCCTACGAGCAGTACTTC.

The chain carries TRBV5-1 and TRBJ2-5; 8 nucleotides match TRBD1. The J call may be wrong; the DNA end is better matched by TRBJ2-7. The CDR3 is 14 residues long. Germline V gene data show CDR1 as SGHRS and CDR2 as YFSETQ. The CDR3 reads CASSFRQGQYEQYF. CDR3 coding DNA: TGCGCCAGCAGCTTTCGACAGGGGCAGTACGAGCAGTACTTC.

This clonotype appeared a few times. The chain is built from TRBV20-1 and TRBJ2-5; TRBD2 is a possible D gene (6 bases). V dropped 3 bases and J dropped 2 bases, with 13 bases sitting between them. Germline loops: CDR1 DFQATT, CDR2 SNEGSKA (reference sequence). The CDR3 consists of 14 residues. The CDR3 DNA follows: TGCAGTGCTAGGATTGGGCGGGGTCAAGAGACCCAGTACTTC. This sequence encodes CSARIGRGQETQYF.

V usage is TRBV6-1 and J usage is TRBJ1-2, with 8 bases fitting TRBD1. Looked up from germline, CDR1 is MNHNS and CDR2 is SASEGT. This CDR3 spans 13 amino acids. V trimming: 0 bases; J trimming: 12 bases; junction bases outside the gene matches: 6. This CDR3 is CASSEAAGGRDTF. In DNA, the CDR3 is TGTGCCAGCAGTGAAGCGGCAGGGGGCAGGGACACCTTC.

This clonotype was seen only once. Germline is not matched at one junction end, which may reflect a read error. The V and J genes are TRBV12-3 or TRBV12-4 and TRBJ2-3, with a possible D match to TRBD2 (5 bases). The CDR3 consists of 16 residues. The CDR3 DNA follows: TGTGCTAGCAGTTTAGGCGGAGGACCCAACGAAGATACGCAGTATTTT. Protein sequence: CASSLGGGPNEDTQYF.